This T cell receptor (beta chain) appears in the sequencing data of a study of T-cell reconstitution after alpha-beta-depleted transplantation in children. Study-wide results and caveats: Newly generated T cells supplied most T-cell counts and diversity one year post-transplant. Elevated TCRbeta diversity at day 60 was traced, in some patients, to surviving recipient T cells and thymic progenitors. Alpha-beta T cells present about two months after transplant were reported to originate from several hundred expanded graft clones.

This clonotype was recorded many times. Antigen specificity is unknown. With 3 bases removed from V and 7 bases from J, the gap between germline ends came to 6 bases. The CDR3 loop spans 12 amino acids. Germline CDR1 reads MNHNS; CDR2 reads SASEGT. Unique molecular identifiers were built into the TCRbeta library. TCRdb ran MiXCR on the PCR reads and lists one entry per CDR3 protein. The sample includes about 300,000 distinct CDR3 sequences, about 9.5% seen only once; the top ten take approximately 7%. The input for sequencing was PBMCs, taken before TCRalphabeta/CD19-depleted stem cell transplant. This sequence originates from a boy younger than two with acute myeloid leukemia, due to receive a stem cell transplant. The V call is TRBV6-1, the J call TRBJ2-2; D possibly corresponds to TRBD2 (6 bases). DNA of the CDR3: TGTGCCAGCAGTGACGGGGGCGGGGAGCTGTTTTTT. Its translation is CASSDGGGELFF.